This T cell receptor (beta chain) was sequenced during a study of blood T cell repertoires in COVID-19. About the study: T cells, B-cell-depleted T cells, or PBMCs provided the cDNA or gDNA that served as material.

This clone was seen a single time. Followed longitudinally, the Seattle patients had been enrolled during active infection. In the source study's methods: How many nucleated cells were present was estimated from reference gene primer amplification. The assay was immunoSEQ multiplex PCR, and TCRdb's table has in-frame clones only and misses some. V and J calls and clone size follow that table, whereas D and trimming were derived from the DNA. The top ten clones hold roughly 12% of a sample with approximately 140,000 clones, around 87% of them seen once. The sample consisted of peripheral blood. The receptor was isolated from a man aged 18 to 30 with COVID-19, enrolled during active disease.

The CDR3, as DNA: TGTGCCAGCAGCCTCCCGGCAGGGTTACACTCACCCCTCCACTTT. As protein: CASSLPAGLHSPLHF. The J gene is TRBJ1-6, the V gene TRBV21-1; the tabulated D call, TRBD1, remains unverified against the DNA. TRBV21-1 is classified as a pseudogene. This CDR3 comprises 15 residues.